This passage covers 30 T cell receptor beta chains from one sample sequenced in a study of regulatory T cells in long-lasting Graves disease. This sample's time point: persistent/refractory GD, antithyroid drugs over 5 years with positive TRAb. Extracted PBMC RNA gave rise to the TCR library. The authors built TCR beta libraries using iRepertoire HTBI primers and Arm-PCR of CDR3 regions. TCRdb re-derived calls from the multiplex PCR reads in MiXCR, one entry per CDR3 protein. Here the sample spans about 470,000 distinct CDR3 sequences, 20% to 25% being singletons. The sequencing here drew on peripheral blood mononuclear cells (PBMCs), taken when the disease was refractory, from a patient treated with antithyroid drugs. Receptors were obtained from a female donor with Graves disease.

This clonotype was detected many times. The CDR3 here is CASSEGSGAFF. CDR3 DNA sequence: TGTGCCAGCAGTGAAGGAAGTGGAGCTTTCTTT. This chain joins TRBV2 and TRBJ1-1; unclear D gene. Trimming took 1 base from V and 10 from J, leaving 7 bases between them. The germline gives CDR1 SNHLY, CDR2 FYNNEI. The CDR3 runs 11 residues. The variable domain in full, completed from reference TRBV2 and TRBJ1-1, reads EPEVTQTPSHQVTQMGQEVILRCVPISNHLYFYWYRQILGQKVEFLVSFYNNEISEKSEIFDDQFSVERPDGSNFTLKIRSTKLEDSAMYFCASSEGSGAFFGQGTRLTVV.

This clonotype was counted a few times. V and J are TRBV11-3 and TRBJ2-3; tentatively, D is TRBD1 or TRBD2 (5 bases each). This CDR3 has 14 amino acids. CDR1 SGHNT and CDR2 YENEEA come from the germline V gene. V was trimmed by 5 bases and J by 2 bases, leaving 11 bases between them. DNA for the CDR3: TGTGCCAGCAGCCCCTGGGGGTACACAGATACGCAGTATTTT. The encoded protein is CASSPWGYTDTQYF.

The chain carries TRBV30 and TRBJ2-5, with TRBD1 identical over 10 bases. The V gene's germline CDR1 is GTSNPN and CDR2 SVGIG (reference sequence). The CDR3 sequence is 15 residues long. Trimming removed 1 base from V and 11 bases from J; junction bases left unmatched: 13. This chain's CDR3 is CAWSETGTGAGEQYF. DNA of the CDR3: TGTGCCTGGAGTGAGACCGGGACAGGGGCCGGAGAGCAGTACTTC.

This clonotype was detected many times. This chain links TRBV28 with TRBJ1-5, with 7 bases identical to TRBD1. In germline, CDR1 is MDHEN, CDR2 SYDVKM. The trim removed 3 bases at V and 5 bases at J, leaving 10 bases unmatched. CDR3 length: 16 residues. The CDR3 spells CASSFQVAGGDQPQHF. As DNA, the CDR3 is TGTGCCAGCAGTTTTCAAGTGGCAGGGGGGGATCAGCCCCAGCATTTT.

In its sample, this clonotype was seen many times. The chain combines TRBV30 with TRBJ1-5; D is uncertain. V was trimmed by 1 base and J by 2 bases, leaving 6 bases between them. CDR3 length: 13 amino acids. Germline V lookup: CDR1 GTSNPN, CDR2 SVGIG (reference sequence). In DNA form, the CDR3 reads TGTGCCTGGAGTGGAGAGGGCAATCAGCCCCAGCATTTT. It encodes CAWSGEGNQPQHF. Supplemented by reference TRBV30 and TRBJ1-5, the full variable domain reads SQTIHQWPATLVQPVGSPLSLECTVEGTSNPNLYWYRQAAGRGLQLLFYSVGIGQISSEVPQNLSASRPQDRQFILSSKKLLLSDSGFYLCAWSGEGNQPQHFGDGTRLSIL.

The chain couples TRBV7-9 to TRBJ2-2, with D maybe TRBD1 (6 bases). Trimming removed 3 bases at V and 7 bases at J, with 12 bases between. Germline CDR1 is SEHNR and CDR2 is FQNEAQ (reference sequence). The CDR3 is 14 amino acids. CDR3 nucleotides: TGTGCCAGCAGCTTCCTGGCAGGGGTCGGGGAGCTGTTTTTT. Protein: CASSFLAGVGELFF.

This chain connects TRBV4-2 to TRBJ2-7; 10 bases map to TRBD2. V lost 1 base and J lost 2; bases outside the gene matches: 11. The CDR3 sequence is 18 residues long. Germline CDR1 and CDR2: LGHNA and YNFKEQ. CDR3 bases: TGTGCCAGCAGCCAAGGTACTGCTAGCGGGAGTACCGCCTACGAGCAGTACTTC. Protein: CASSQGTASGSTAYEQYF.

V usage is TRBV19 and J usage is TRBJ1-1; 7 nucleotides line up with TRBD1. J was trimmed by 4 bases and V by 7 bases; bases with no gene match: 9. The germline V gene has CDR1 LNHDA and CDR2 SQIVND (reference sequence). The CDR3 is 14 residues long. CDR3 in amino acids: CASKGRQGATEAFF. For the CDR3, the DNA is TGTGCCAGTAAAGGGAGACAGGGAGCCACTGAAGCTTTCTTT.

The table lists this clonotype with a few counts. The junction and the germline gene differ at one end; a read error may be behind it. The chain uses TRBV28 and TRBJ1-2; 7 positions match TRBD1. Per the germline V gene, CDR1 is MDHEN and CDR2 is SYDVKM. This CDR3 comprises 16 residues. This chain's CDR3 is CAGSLSERQGRYGYTF. The CDR3 coding sequence is TGTGCCGGCAGTTTATCAGAACGACAGGGCCGATATGGCTACACCTTC.

The chain joins TRBV24-1 to TRBJ2-7; 7 positions agree with TRBD1. CDR3 size: 15 residues. V dropped 4 bases and J dropped 1; count of bases not matched to a gene: 6. CDR1 and CDR2 from the germline V gene are KGHDR and SFDVKD. In nucleotides, the CDR3 is TGTGCCACCAGTGACTGGCGACAGGGATCCTACGAGCAGTACTTC. Amino acid sequence: CATSDWRQGSYEQYF.

The V gene is TRBV12-3 or TRBV12-4, the J gene TRBJ2-1; D possibly uses TRBD1 or TRBD2 (6 bases each). Deletions cut 3 bases from V and 6 bases from J, with 15 bases between. The CDR3 has 15 amino acids. CDR3 nucleotides: TGTGCCAGCAGTTTGGGGGGCCTGCCCCCCAATGAGCAGTTCTTC. It translates to CASSLGGLPPNEQFF.

This sequence joins TRBV3-1 and TRBJ1-1; 9 bases align to TRBD1. With V trimmed by 6 bases and J by 4 bases, 3 bases remained unmatched. The germline gives CDR1 LGHDT, CDR2 YNNKEL (reference sequence). This CDR3 region has 13 residues. CDR3 DNA sequence: TGTGCCAGCAGGCAGACAGGGGGCACTGAAGCTTTCTTT. This codes for CASRQTGGTEAFF.

This clonotype was picked up many times. V gene TRBV24-1 combines with J gene TRBJ1-5; D not resolved. Germline lookup yields CDR1 KGHDR and CDR2 SFDVKD. The CDR3 extends over 14 amino acids. V gave up 5 bases and J gave up 5 bases, with 12 bases separating them. CDR3 sequence reads: CATSVVREDQPQHF. CDR3 bases: TGTGCCACCAGTGTGGTGAGGGAGGATCAGCCCCAGCATTTT.

This clonotype was recorded a few times. This chain links TRBV7-9 with TRBJ2-5; 11 bases fit TRBD2. Germline V gene sequence: CDR1 SEHNR, CDR2 FQNEAQ (reference sequence). V lost 5 bases and J lost 5; bases outside the gene matches: 4. The CDR3 has 14 amino acids. Here the CDR3 DNA reads TGTGCCAGCAGCGAACTAGCGGGAGTCGAGACCCAGTACTTC. Translation gives CASSELAGVETQYF.

This clonotype was recorded at least ten times. The chain joins TRBV6-1 to TRBJ2-4, with 7 bases that match TRBD1. Germline assignment: CDR1 MNHNS and CDR2 SASEGT. This CDR3 is built from 13 residues. J was trimmed by 2 bases and V by 6 bases; bases with no gene match: 1. CDR3 DNA: TGTGCCAGCAGGGGACAGTCCAAAAACATTCAGTACTTC. The encoded protein is CASRGQSKNIQYF.

This clonotype has a count of ten or more. This chain links TRBV12-3 or TRBV12-4 with TRBJ1-5; TRBD1 matches at 7 bases. The CDR3 contains 17 residues. Trimming removed 5 bases from V and 1 base from J; junction bases left unmatched: 11. CDR3: CASSLTGEKGSNQPQHF. The CDR3 nucleotides are TGTGCCAGCAGTCTAACAGGGGAAAAGGGAAGCAATCAGCCCCAGCATTTT.

This clonotype was found many times. CDR3 nucleotides: TGTGCCAGCAGTCCGGACAGGGGAGTCTATGGCTACACCTTC. Amino acids: CASSPDRGVYGYTF. This chain links TRBV7-2 with TRBJ1-2, with 9 bases lining up with TRBD1. The CDR3 loop spans 14 amino acids. The V segment lost 6 bases and the J segment 4 bases; nucleotides outside the gene matches: 6. CDR1 SGHTA and CDR2 FQGNSA come from the germline V gene.

J is TRBJ1-2 and V is TRBV20-1, with 7 bases that match TRBD1. V dropped 3 bases and J dropped 4; count of bases not matched to a gene: 5. Germline V gene data show CDR1 as DFQATT and CDR2 as SNEGSKA (reference sequence). CDR3 length: 13 residues. The CDR3 reads CSASWTGSYGYTF. The CDR3 DNA is TGCAGTGCTAGCTGGACAGGATCCTATGGCTACACCTTC.

Many counts were recorded for this clonotype. The chain is built from TRBV12-3 or TRBV12-4 and TRBJ1-2; tentatively, D is TRBD1 (6 bases). This CDR3 is built from 14 residues. Trimming pared 5 bases from V and 6 bases from J, leaving 16 bases between. The CDR3 spells CASSLAGVEDGYTF. CDR3 DNA sequence: TGTGCCAGCAGTCTCGCAGGGGTTGAGGATGGCTACACCTTC.

This clonotype was recorded at least ten times. The chain uses TRBV5-1 and TRBJ1-4; D is uncertain. Germline lookup yields CDR1 SGHRS and CDR2 YFSETQ. V dropped 4 bases and J dropped 5 bases, with 18 bases sitting between them. This CDR3 has 16 residues. CDR3: CASSPEGWSLNEKLFF. The CDR3 DNA is TGCGCCAGCAGCCCCGAGGGTTGGAGCCTAAATGAAAAACTGTTTTTT.

V gene TRBV6-1 combines with J gene TRBJ2-2; weak D call: TRBD1 (5 bases). Germline values: CDR1 MNHNS, CDR2 SASEGT. Between the trimmed V and J ends, which lost 5 bases and 6 bases, there was a span of 13 bases. The CDR3 runs to 14 residues. CDR3 bases: TGTGCCAGCAGTCCGCCCAGGGTAGCCGGGGAGCTGTTTTTT. Protein product: CASSPPRVAGELFF.

This clonotype has just a few counts. A read error is possible here, since a much larger clone lies one base away. The rearrangement joins TRBV6-1 to TRBJ1-1; the match to TRBD1 covers 11 bases. The CDR3 is 13 residues long. Germline CDR1 reads MNHNS; CDR2 reads SASEGT. Trimming at V came to 6 bases and at J to 3 bases, leaving 0 bases not matched to a gene. CDR3 DNA: TGTGCCAGCAGGGGACAGGGGGACACTGAAGCTTTCTTT. It encodes CASRGQGDTEAFF.

This clonotype has a handful of counts. The rearrangement uses TRBV5-6 and TRBJ1-2; tentative D call: TRBD1 (5 bases). The V gene lost 2 bases and the J gene lost 5 bases, with 16 bases spanning the gap. This CDR3 is built from 15 residues. CDR1 is SGHDT, CDR2 YYEEEE, per germline. CDR3 loop: CASSLAPGIKYGYTF. CDR3 nucleotides: TGTGCCAGCAGCTTAGCTCCAGGGATTAAGTATGGCTACACCTTC.

A few counts support this clonotype. In DNA form, the CDR3 reads TGCAGCGTTGTGGAGGGCCCACAAGAGACCCAGTACTTC. Translated: CSVVEGPQETQYF. The chain carries TRBV29-1 and TRBJ2-5; weak D call: TRBD2 (6 bases). Germline V gene data show CDR1 as SQVTM and CDR2 as ANQGSEA. This CDR3 has 13 residues. V lost 4 bases and J 2 bases, leaving 11 bases between the germline ends.

The chain carries TRBV2 and TRBJ2-3; no clear D. The CDR3 sequence is 15 residues long. Germline CDR1 is SNHLY and CDR2 is FYNNEI. Trimming pared 2 bases from V and 2 bases from J, leaving 11 bases between. The DNA for the CDR3 is TGTGCCAGCAGTGAATCAATGGCCTTCACAGATACGCAGTATTTT. Encoded protein: CASSESMAFTDTQYF.

This sequence joins TRBV7-8 and TRBJ2-3, with 9 bases aligning to TRBD2. The CDR3 is 13 amino acids. Germline V lookup: CDR1 SGHVS, CDR2 FQNEAQ. V lost 11 bases to trimming and J lost 6 bases; unmatched junction nucleotides: 9. DNA for the CDR3: TGTGCCCAGGCGAGCGGGAGGACGGATACGCAGTATTTT. As protein: CAQASGRTDTQYF. Complete variable domain (other parts from reference TRBV7-8 and TRBJ2-3): GAGVSQSPRYKVAKRGQDVALRCDPISGHVSLFWYQQALGQGPEFLTYFQNEAQLDKSGLPSDRFFAERPEGSVSTLKIQRTQQEDSAVYLCAQASGRTDTQYFGPGTRLTVL.

This clonotype was found many times. The V call is TRBV28, the J call TRBJ1-2, with a tentative D call TRBD1 (6 bases). The CDR3 covers 14 residues. The V gene lost 3 bases and the J gene lost 3 bases, with 11 bases spanning the gap. Germline CDR1 MDHEN, CDR2 SYDVKM. CDR3 sequence (DNA): TGTGCCAGCAGTTTTTCCGGGGGCGACTATGGCTACACCTTC. Translating gives CASSFSGGDYGYTF.

CDR3 in amino acids: CASRARDSGLYNSPLHF. The CDR3 DNA follows: TGTGCCAGCAGGGCACGGGACAGCGGCCTTTATAATTCACCCCTCCACTTT. The chain is built from TRBV7-2 and TRBJ1-6, with TRBD1 matching over 7 bases. In germline, CDR1 is SGHTA, CDR2 FQGNSA. There are 17 residues in the CDR3. V lost 6 bases, J lost 4 bases, and 12 bases stayed unmatched. The variable domain in full, with the rest retrieved from reference TRBV7-2 and TRBJ1-6, is GAGVSQSPSNKVTEKGKDVELRCDPISGHTALYWYRQSLGQGLEFLIYFQGNSAPDKSGLPSDRFSAERTGGSVSTLTIQRTQQEDSAVYLCASRARDSGLYNSPLHFGNGTRLTVT.

This clonotype was found a few times. The chain carries TRBV5-1 and TRBJ1-1; 7 bases map to TRBD1. After removal of 5 bases from V and 1 base from J, the junction contained 8 bases not matched to a gene. Germline assignment: CDR1 SGHRS and CDR2 YFSETQ. The CDR3 is 15 residues long. The DNA of the CDR3 is TGCGCCAGCAGTGGAGTAGGGGGCCGGAACACTGAAGCTTTCTTT. Its translation: CASSGVGGRNTEAFF.

This clonotype was picked up a small number of times. The J gene is TRBJ2-5, the V gene TRBV10-3; D is possibly TRBD1 (7 bases). V lost 6 bases to trimming and J lost 1 base, with 12 bases between them. This CDR3 region has 14 residues. The germline gives CDR1 ENHRY, CDR2 SYGVKD. CDR3 sequence (DNA): TGTGCCATCAGGGGGACAGCGGGCCAAGAGACCCAGTACTTC. This encodes CAIRGTAGQETQYF.